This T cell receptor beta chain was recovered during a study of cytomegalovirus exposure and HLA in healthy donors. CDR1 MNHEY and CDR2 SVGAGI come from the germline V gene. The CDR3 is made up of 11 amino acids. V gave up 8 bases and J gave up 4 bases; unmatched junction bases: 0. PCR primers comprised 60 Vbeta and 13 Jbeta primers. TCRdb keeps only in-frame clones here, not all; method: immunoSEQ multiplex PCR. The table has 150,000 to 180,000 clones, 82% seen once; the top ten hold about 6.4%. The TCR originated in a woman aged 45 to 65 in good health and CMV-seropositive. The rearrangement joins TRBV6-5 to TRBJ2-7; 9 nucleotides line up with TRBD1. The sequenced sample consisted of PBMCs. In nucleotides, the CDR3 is TGTGCCAGCGGGACAGGGTACGAGCAGTACTTC. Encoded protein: CASGTGYEQYF.